A selection of T cell receptor beta chains follows, all from one sample in a study of cytomegalovirus exposure and HLA in healthy donors. Profiled with immunoSEQ multiplex PCR; TCRdb holds only in-frame clones, not every one. The data contain 150,000 to 200,000 clones, around 86% of them singletons. The sequenced sample consisted of PBMCs. The source of these receptors is a human donor in good health. The CDR3 runs from the conserved cysteine through the conserved F or W. D genes are given only for firm matches. Not all rows give a size; the values are once, few, many and, for expanded clones, a class.

d_call cdr3_length j_call v_call clone_size cdr3_nt cdr3_aa
- 16 TRBJ1-4 TRBV13 once TGTGCCAGCAGCTATGGACAGCCAGCAACTAATGAAAAACTGTTTTTT CASSYGQPATNEKLFF
TRBD2 14 TRBJ2-7 TRBV5-1 - TGCGCCAGCAGCATTAGCGGGGGGGCTGACGAGCAGTACTTC CASSISGGADEQYF
TRBD1 14 TRBJ1-4 TRBV25-1 - TGTGCCAGCACCTTCACTACAGGGGAGGAAAAACTGTTTTTT CASTFTTGEEKLFF
- 14 TRBJ2-3 TRBV6-5 - TGTGCCAGCAGTTATAGTCAAGTCACAGATACGCAGTATTTT CASSYSQVTDTQYF
TRBD1 16 TRBJ1-2 TRBV5-6 - TGTGCCAGTAACAAACATTCTACAGGGGGCGCGGGTGGCTACACCTTC CASNKHSTGGAGGYTF
TRBD2 16 TRBJ2-1 TRBV11-2 - TGTGCCAGCAGCTTGACCCCAGCGGGGGGTACCAATGAGCAGTTCTTC CASSLTPAGGTNEQFF
- 17 TRBJ2-5 TRBV21-1 - TGTGCCAGCAGCAAATCTAAGCGGGGGACAGAACAAGAGACCCAGTACTTC CASSKSKRGTEQETQYF
- 14 TRBJ1-5 TRBV7-3 once TGTGCCAGCAGCTCAGAAGACAGGCCACAGCCCCAGCATTTT CASSSEDRPQPQHF
TRBD1 12 TRBJ1-1 TRBV9 - TGTGCCAGCAGGGGGGACAGGTCTGAAGCTTTCTTT CASRGDRSEAFF
- 15 TRBJ2-1 TRBV7-6 - TGTGCCAGCAGCTTAGACTATCGGGGGGCCGGTGAGCAGTTCTTC CASSLDYRGAGEQFF
TRBD2 15 TRBJ2-3 TRBV5-1 - TGCGCCAGCAGCTTAGCGGGGGGGAAATTGGATACGCAGTATTTT CASSLAGGKLDTQYF
- 13 TRBJ1-1 TRBV2 - TGTGCCAGCATCCGGGAGGTGAACACTGAAGCTTTCTTT CASIREVNTEAFF
- 13 TRBJ2-5 TRBV10-3 - TGTGCCATCAGTGATGTAGAAATTGAGACCCAGTACTTC CAISDVEIETQYF
TRBD1 17 TRBJ1-5 TRBV5-8 - TGTGCCAGCAGCCTATCTACCGGGACAGTTGTGTATCAGCCCCAGCATTTT CASSLSTGTVVYQPQHF
- 16 TRBJ1-3 TRBV11-2 - TGTGCCAGCAGCCGGGGAGGCCCAATCTCTGGAAACACCATATATTTT CASSRGGPISGNTIYF
- 16 TRBJ1-4 TRBV13 - TGTGCCAGCAGCCCCCCTCAGGGTCGGGGGGGGGAAAAACTGTTTTTT CASSPPQGRGGEKLFF
- 18 TRBJ2-1 TRBV1 once TGCACCAGCAGCCAAGAAGAGCGGGGGGGCCTCTGTGACAATGAGCAGTTCTTC CTSSQEERGGLCDNEQFF
- 14 TRBJ1-4 TRBV5-1 - TGCGCCAGCAGCCCCGGGGGGTATGGTGAAAAACTGTTTTTT CASSPGGYGEKLFF
- 12 TRBJ1-2 TRBV4-3 - TGCGCCAGCAGCCTCGACAGGAGGAGATACACCTTC CASSLDRRRYTF
TRBD1 16 TRBJ2-3 TRBV4-3 - TGCGCCAGCAGCCAGGACGACAGGGGGAGCACAGATACGCAGTATTTT CASSQDDRGSTDTQYF
TRBD2 16 TRBJ2-1 TRBV4-3 - TGCGCCAGCAGCCAGGACCTAGCGGGCTCCTACAATGAGCAGTTCTTC CASSQDLAGSYNEQFF
- 16 TRBJ2-7 TRBV5-6 - TGTGCCAGCAGCCAAAACAAGGGGGTTAAAGGCTACGAGCAGTACTTC CASSQNKGVKGYEQYF
TRBD2 17 TRBJ2-2 TRBV4-3 - TGCGCCAGCAGCCCGGGACTAGCGGGGGGGCGGACCGGGGAGCTGTTTTTT CASSPGLAGGRTGELFF
- 14 TRBJ1-2 TRBV5-1 - TGCGCCAGCAGCTTTGGGGGGGAGGAGAATGGCTACACCTTC CASSFGGEENGYTF
- 14 TRBJ2-7 TRBV5-6 once TGTGCCAGCAGGAGCCCCCCCCCGACCTACGAGCAGTACTTC CASRSPPPTYEQYF
TRBD1 15 TRBJ1-5 TRBV4-1 - TGCGCCAGCAGCCAGGAGGACAGGGGGTATCAGCCCCAGCATTTT CASSQEDRGYQPQHF
TRBD1 13 TRBJ1-2 TRBV2 - TGTGCCAGCAGTTTTTCAGGGGGCGCGGGCTACACCTTC CASSFSGGAGYTF
- 14 TRBJ2-3 TRBV11-3 once TGTGCCAGCAGCTTAGGGCGGGGCGCAGATACGCAGTATTTT CASSLGRGADTQYF
- 17 TRBJ1-5 TRBV5-1 - TGCGCCAGCAGCCTGGCGGTGGGGCAGCCTAGCAATCAGCCCCAGCATTTT CASSLAVGQPSNQPQHF
TRBD1 14 TRBJ1-1 TRBV19 once TGTGCCAGTAGTAACCGGGACAGTAACACTGAAGCTTTCTTT CASSNRDSNTEAFF
TRBD2 14 TRBJ2-7 TRBV23-1 - TGCGGGGGAGGTACTTATCGGGGGGGGGAAGAGCAGTACTTC CGGGTYRGGEEQYF